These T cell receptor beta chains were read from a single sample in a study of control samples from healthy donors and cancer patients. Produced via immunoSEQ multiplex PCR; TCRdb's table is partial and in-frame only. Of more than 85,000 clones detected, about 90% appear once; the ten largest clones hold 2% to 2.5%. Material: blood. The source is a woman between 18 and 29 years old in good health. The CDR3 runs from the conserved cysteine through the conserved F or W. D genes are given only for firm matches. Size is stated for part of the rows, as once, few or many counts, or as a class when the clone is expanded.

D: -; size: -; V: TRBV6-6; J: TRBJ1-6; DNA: TGTGCCAGCAGTTACGGTGGGGTGTACTCACCCCTCCACTTT; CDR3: CASSYGGVYSPLHF
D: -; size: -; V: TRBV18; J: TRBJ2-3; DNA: TGTGCCAGCTCACGCTCACAGGTCGCTAGCACAGATACGCAGTATTTT; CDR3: CASSRSQVASTDTQYF
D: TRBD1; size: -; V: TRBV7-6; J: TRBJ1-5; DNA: TGTGCCAGCAGCTTGTGGACAGGGGGCAGCAATCAGCCCCAGCATTTT; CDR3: CASSLWTGGSNQPQHF
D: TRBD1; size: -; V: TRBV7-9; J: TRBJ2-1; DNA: TGTGCCAGCAGCTTAGGGACAGGTTTCTACAATGAGCAGTTCTTC; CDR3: CASSLGTGFYNEQFF
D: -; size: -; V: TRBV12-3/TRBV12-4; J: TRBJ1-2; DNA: TGTGCCAGCAGTTTGACAGCGAACTATGGCTACACCTTC; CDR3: CASSLTANYGYTF
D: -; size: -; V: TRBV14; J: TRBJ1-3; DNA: TGTGCCAGCAGCCCGCCTGGAGGGGTCGGAAACACCATATATTTT; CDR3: CASSPPGGVGNTIYF
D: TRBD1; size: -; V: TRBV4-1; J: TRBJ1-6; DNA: TGCGCCAGCAGCCAAGACCCCACAGGGGGCTCCTATAATTCACCCCTCCACTTT; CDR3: CASSQDPTGGSYNSPLHF
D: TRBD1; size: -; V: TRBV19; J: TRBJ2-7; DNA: TGTGCCAGTAGTCGGACAGGGGCCTACGAGCAGTACTTC; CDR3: CASSRTGAYEQYF
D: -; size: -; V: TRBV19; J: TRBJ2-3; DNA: TGTGCCAGTAGTATAGATCTTTTGGGGCCTAGCACAGATACGCAGTATTTT; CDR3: CASSIDLLGPSTDTQYF
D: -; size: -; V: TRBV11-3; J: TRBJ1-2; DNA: TGTGCCAGCAGCGGCGATGGCTACACCTTC; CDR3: CASSGDGYTF
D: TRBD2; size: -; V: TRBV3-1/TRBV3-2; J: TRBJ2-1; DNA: TGTGCCAGCAGCCAAGATTTAGCGGGGGGCCCAGACAATGAGCAGTTCTTC; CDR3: CASSQDLAGGPDNEQFF
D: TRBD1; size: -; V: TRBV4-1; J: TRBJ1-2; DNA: TGCGCCAGCAGCCCTCGACAGGGAGGAAACTATGGCTACACCTTC; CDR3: CASSPRQGGNYGYTF
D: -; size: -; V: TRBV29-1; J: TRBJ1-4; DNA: TGCAGCTTTTGGACAGCGCCGAATGAAAAACTGTTTTTT; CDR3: CSFWTAPNEKLFF
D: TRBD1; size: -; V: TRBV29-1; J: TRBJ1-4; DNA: TGCAGCGTTGGGGACAGGGACGGCGAAAAACTGTTTTTT; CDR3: CSVGDRDGEKLFF
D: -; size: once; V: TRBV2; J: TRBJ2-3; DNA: TGTGCCAGCAGCGGGACGGCCACAGATACGCAGTATTTT; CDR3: CASSGTATDTQYF
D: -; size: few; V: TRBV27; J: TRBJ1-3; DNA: TGTGCCAGCAGTTTATCTTCGGGCTCTGGAAACACCATATATTTT; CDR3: CASSLSSGSGNTIYF
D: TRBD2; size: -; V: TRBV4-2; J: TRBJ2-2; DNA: TGTGCCAGCAGCCAGGACGGGACTAGCGGGACTCACACCGGGGAGCTGTTTTTT; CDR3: CASSQDGTSGTHTGELFF
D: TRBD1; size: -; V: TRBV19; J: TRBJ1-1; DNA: TGTGCCAGTAGTCGCCAGGGGGTAGTCGCTGAAGCTTTCTTT; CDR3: CASSRQGVVAEAFF
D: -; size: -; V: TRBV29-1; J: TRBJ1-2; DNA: TGCAGCGTTGGGTGGGGAGGCTACACCTTC; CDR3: CSVGWGGYTF
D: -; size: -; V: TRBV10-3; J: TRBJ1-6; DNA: TGTGCCATCAGTGATATACGGGGTTCACCCCTCCACTTT; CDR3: CAISDIRGSPLHF
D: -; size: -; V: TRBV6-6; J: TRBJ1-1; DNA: TGTGCCAGCAACGGAGACAGGAACACTGAAGCTTTCTTT; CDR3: CASNGDRNTEAFF
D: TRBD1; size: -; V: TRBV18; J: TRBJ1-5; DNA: TGTGCCAGCTCACTGGACAGGACCAATCAGCCCCAGCATTTT; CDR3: CASSLDRTNQPQHF
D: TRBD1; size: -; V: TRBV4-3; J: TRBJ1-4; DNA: TGCGCCAGCAGCCAGGGACAGGGAGGTGAAAAACTGTTTTTT; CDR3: CASSQGQGGEKLFF
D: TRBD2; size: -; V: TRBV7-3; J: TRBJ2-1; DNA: TGTGCCAGCAGTCGCGAGGAAGTAGCGGGAGGGCCTCGGCAGTTCTTC; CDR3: CASSREEVAGGPRQFF
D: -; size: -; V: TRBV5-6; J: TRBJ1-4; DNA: TGTGCCAGCAGCCCATGGACGACAACTAATGAAAAACTGTTTTTT; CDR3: CASSPWTTTNEKLFF
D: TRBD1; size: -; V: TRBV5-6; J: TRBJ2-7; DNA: TGTGCCAGCCGAGGCAGGGGGCCGGCCGAGCAGTACTTC; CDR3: CASRGRGPAEQYF
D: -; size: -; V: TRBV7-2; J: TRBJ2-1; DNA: TGTGCCAGCAGCACGGGACGGGACAATGAGCAGTTCTTC; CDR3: CASSTGRDNEQFF
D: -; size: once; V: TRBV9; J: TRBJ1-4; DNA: TGTGCCAGCACCCAGACAGTAGCGGCTGAAAAACTGTTTTTT; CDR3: CASTQTVAAEKLFF
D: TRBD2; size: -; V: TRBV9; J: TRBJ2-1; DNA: TGTGCCAGCAGCCTTAGCGGGGGGAAGGATGAGCAGTTCTTC; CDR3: CASSLSGGKDEQFF
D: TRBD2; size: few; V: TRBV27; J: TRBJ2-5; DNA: TGTGCCAGCAGTCCTTGGACTAGCGGAGCCAATTTAGGAGAGACCCAGTACTTC; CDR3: CASSPWTSGANLGETQYF
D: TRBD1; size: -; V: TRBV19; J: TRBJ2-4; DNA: TGTGCCAGTAGTATCGGACAGGGGGCCGCCAAAAACATTCAGTACTTC; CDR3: CASSIGQGAAKNIQYF
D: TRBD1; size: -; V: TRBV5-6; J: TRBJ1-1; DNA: TGTGCCAGCAGCTTGCCAGGGGGAAGGACTGAAGCTTTCTTT; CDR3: CASSLPGGRTEAFF
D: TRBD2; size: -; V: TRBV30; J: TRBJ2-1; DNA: TGTGCCTGGAGGGGACTAGGGAATGAGCAGTTCTTC; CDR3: CAWRGLGNEQFF
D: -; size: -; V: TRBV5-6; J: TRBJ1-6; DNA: TGTGCCAGCAGCTCGCTACAGGGATTAGATTCACCCCTCCACTTT; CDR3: CASSSLQGLDSPLHF
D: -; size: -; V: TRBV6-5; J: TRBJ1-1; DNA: TGTGCCAGCAGGCCCCCTATTCACACTGAAGCTTTCTTT; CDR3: CASRPPIHTEAFF
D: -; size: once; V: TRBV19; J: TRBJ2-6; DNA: TGTGCCAGTAGGAGGGGAGGGGCCAACGTCCTGACTTTC; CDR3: CASRRGGANVLTF
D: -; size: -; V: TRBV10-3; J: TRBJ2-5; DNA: TGTGCCATCAGATCCAGGGGTGGCGAGACCCAGTACTTC; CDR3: CAIRSRGGETQYF
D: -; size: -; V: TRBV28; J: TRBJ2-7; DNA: TGTGCCAGCAGTTTTGTTAGGGGCTCCTACGAGCAGTACTTC; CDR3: CASSFVRGSYEQYF
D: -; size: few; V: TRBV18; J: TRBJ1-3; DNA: TGTGCCAGCTCACCGACCCAGGGGAGATCTGGAAACACCATATATTTT; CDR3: CASSPTQGRSGNTIYF
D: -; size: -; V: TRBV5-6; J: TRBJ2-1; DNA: TGTGCCAGCAGCCGTAGATCCAATGAGCAGTTCTTC; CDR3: CASSRRSNEQFF
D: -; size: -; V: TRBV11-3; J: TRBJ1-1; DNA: TGTGCCAGCAGCTTTCAGAACACTGAAGCTTTCTTT; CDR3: CASSFQNTEAFF
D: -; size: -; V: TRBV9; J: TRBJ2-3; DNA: TGTGCCAGCAGCAAACGGGACTCTAGCACAGATACGCAGTATTTT; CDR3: CASSKRDSSTDTQYF
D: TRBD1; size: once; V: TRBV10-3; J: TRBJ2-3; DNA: TGTGCCATCAGGGACAGGGGGCGGATAGATACGCAGTATTTT; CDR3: CAIRDRGRIDTQYF